The 20 T cell receptor beta chains below all came from one sample that was sequenced in a study of radiation and T cells in renal cell carcinoma. Clones were read by immunoSEQ multiplex PCR, and TCRdb kept only the in-frame ones, dropping some. The sample lists tens of thousands of clones, around 85% occurring once. Time point of the sample: blood 2 weeks post-SBRT. Stated treatment: 15 Gy SBRT to primary tumor, nephrectomy 4 weeks later. Sequences were derived from blood, sampled from a patient whose treatment included radiotherapy and nephrectomy. These receptors were taken from a woman aged 45 to 65 with renal cell carcinoma.

The chain joins TRBV19 to TRBJ2-4; 11 bases are a match to TRBD2. Germline lookup yields CDR1 LNHDA and CDR2 SQIVND (reference sequence). The CDR3 is 16 amino acids. The J segment lost 0 bases and the V segment lost 5 bases, leaving 3 bases of the junction unmatched. The CDR3 here is CASSSGLAEAKNIQYF. The CDR3 nucleotides are TGTGCCAGTAGTTCGGGACTAGCGGAAGCCAAAAACATTCAGTACTTC.

The chain has TRBV30 and TRBJ1-5; D unclear. Per germline, CDR1 GTSNPN and CDR2 SVGIG (reference sequence). Trimming took off 3 bases at V and 0 bases at J, with 6 bases between the two ends. The CDR3 length is 13 residues. The CDR3 is CAWSSGSNQPQHF. The CDR3 nucleotides read TGTGCCTGGAGCTCGGGTAGCAATCAGCCCCAGCATTTT.

The sample holds one count of this clone. This sequence joins TRBV7-9 and TRBJ1-4; 8 bases line up with TRBD1. CDR1 and CDR2 (germline): SEHNR, FQNEAQ (reference sequence). V was pared by 3 bases and J by 7 bases, with 7 bases of the junction left unmatched. This CDR3 has 15 amino acids. The CDR3 region is CASSFQGARGEKLFF. The CDR3 region has the DNA TGTGCCAGCAGCTTCCAGGGGGCTCGAGGTGAAAAACTGTTTTTT.

The V and J genes are TRBV28 and TRBJ1-6; D gene unclear. Germline V gene data show CDR1 as MDHEN and CDR2 as SYDVKM. V lost 3 bases and J 5 bases, leaving 8 bases between the germline ends. CDR3 size: 14 residues. The CDR3 reads CASSFPGNNSPLHF. The CDR3 DNA sequence: TGTGCCAGCAGTTTCCCGGGGAATAATTCACCCCTCCACTTT.

The rearrangement joins TRBV5-1 to TRBJ2-1; D remains ambiguous. V was cut by 4 bases and J by 1 base, with 12 bases left in between. CDR1 SGHRS and CDR2 YFSETQ come from the germline V gene. The CDR3 covers 15 residues. Written as DNA, the CDR3 is TGCGCCAGCAGCCCATCCATCTCATCCTACAATGAGCAGTTCTTC. Its translation is CASSPSISSYNEQFF.

Only one count was recorded for this clone. This rearrangement joins TRBV10-3 to TRBJ1-1; 9 bases fit TRBD1. The germline CDR1 and CDR2 sequences are ENHRY and SYGVKD. CDR3 length equals 14 residues. V dropped 6 bases and J dropped 5; count of bases not matched to a gene: 7. Here the CDR3 DNA reads TGTGCCATCAGCTCCCGGGACAGGGAGACTGAAGCTTTCTTT. Its translation is CAISSRDRETEAFF.

The J gene is TRBJ2-3, the V gene TRBV6-1; TRBD2 matches at 11 bases. After removal of 3 bases from V and 1 base from J, the junction contained 3 bases not matched to a gene. Looked up from germline, CDR1 is MNHNS and CDR2 is SASEGT. The CDR3 consists of 16 residues. CDR3 loop: CASSDGTSGGTDTQYF. In DNA, the CDR3 is TGTGCCAGCAGTGACGGGACTAGCGGCGGCACAGATACGCAGTATTTT.

The CDR3 nucleotides are TGCGCCAGCAGCTTGGATGGAGCGGGCACCGGGGAGCTGTTTTTT. Its translation: CASSLDGAGTGELFF. The chain links TRBV5-1 to TRBJ2-2, with D maybe TRBD2 (6 bases). V lost 0 bases, J lost 4 bases, and 10 bases lay in between. The CDR3 totals 15 residues. CDR1 SGHRS and CDR2 YFSETQ come from the germline V gene.

This chain uses TRBV7-2 with TRBJ2-4; 11 bases fit TRBD1. Germline V gene data show CDR1 as SGHTA and CDR2 as FQGNSA. V gave up 4 bases and J gave up 0 bases; unmatched junction bases: 5. This CDR3 spans 17 amino acids. This CDR3 reads CASSYSGTGGAKNIQYF. DNA of the CDR3: TGTGCCAGCAGCTATTCCGGGACAGGGGGAGCCAAAAACATTCAGTACTTC.

The chain recombines TRBV7-2 with TRBJ2-7, with TRBD2 matching 7 bases. In germline, CDR1 is SGHTA, CDR2 FQGNSA. The CDR3 sequence is 15 residues long. The trim removed 8 bases at V and 0 bases at J, leaving 10 bases unmatched. Here the CDR3 reads CASALERGYSYEQYF. The DNA for the CDR3 is TGTGCCAGCGCGTTAGAGCGGGGTTACTCCTACGAGCAGTACTTC.

The chain combines TRBV7-9 with TRBJ2-7; perhaps TRBD1 as D (6 bases). Trimming pared 5 bases from V and 3 bases from J, leaving 14 bases between. The CDR3 runs 14 residues. Germline CDR1 SEHNR, CDR2 FQNEAQ (reference sequence). CDR3 in amino acids: CASSRTESFYEQYF. The CDR3 nucleotides are TGTGCCAGCAGCCGGACAGAAAGTTTCTACGAGCAGTACTTC.

The chain carries TRBV7-9 and TRBJ2-2; no reliable D call. The germline V gene has CDR1 SEHNR and CDR2 FQNEAQ (reference sequence). V was trimmed by 2 bases and J by 2 bases, leaving 6 bases between them. This CDR3 spans 14 amino acids. The CDR3 is CASSLTRNTGELFF. In DNA form, the CDR3 reads TGTGCCAGCAGCTTAACCAGAAACACCGGGGAGCTGTTTTTT.

The rearrangement links TRBV6-5 to TRBJ2-2; D possibly corresponds to TRBD1 (8 bases). Germline V lookup: CDR1 MNHEY, CDR2 SVGAGI. The CDR3 is 15 amino acids. V gave up 4 bases and J gave up 10 bases, with 19 bases separating them. The CDR3 is CASSLQGGLSLELFF. The CDR3 region has the DNA TGTGCCAGCAGTTTACAGGGGGGGCTGTCGTTGGAGCTGTTTTTT.

The chain combines TRBV5-1 with TRBJ1-1, with D unclear. This CDR3 is 16 amino acids long. The V end lost 1 base, the J end lost 7 bases, and 20 bases lay between the germline ends. Germline V gene data show CDR1 as SGHRS and CDR2 as YFSETQ. The CDR3 bases are TGCGCCAGCAGCTTGTACTTTGGCAGCTATACGAATGAAGCTTTCTTT. It yields the protein CASSLYFGSYTNEAFF.

The chain uses TRBV5-1 and TRBJ2-1, with D unclear. CDR3 length: 13 residues. The V gene lost 3 bases and the J gene lost 7 bases, with 11 bases spanning the gap. The V gene's germline CDR1 is SGHRS and CDR2 YFSETQ. CDR3 sequence (DNA): TGCGCCAGCAGCTATGGTGGTTTGAATGAGCAGTTCTTC. It specifies CASSYGGLNEQFF.

Comments on this clone: Compared with germline, one end of the junction differs, possibly owing to a read error. The genes are TRBV20-1 and TRBJ2-7; D is perhaps TRBD2 (5 bases). This CDR3 comprises 9 residues. Per the germline V gene, CDR1 is DFQATT and CDR2 is SNEGSKA (reference sequence). CDR3 bases: TGCAGTACTAGGAGGGAGCAGTACTTC. Translation gives CSTRREQYF.

This chain connects TRBV9 to TRBJ1-5; 11 nucleotides agree with TRBD1. J lost 2 bases, V lost 3 bases, and 4 bases had no gene match. The CDR3 spans 16 residues. Germline lookup yields CDR1 SGDLS and CDR2 YYNGEE. This CDR3 is CASSDGQGAGNQPQHF. CDR3 DNA: TGTGCCAGCAGCGACGGACAGGGGGCGGGCAATCAGCCCCAGCATTTT.

This chain uses TRBV6-5 with TRBJ2-7; D might be TRBD2 (6 bases). V lost 6 bases and J lost 5, with 17 bases in between. Germline CDR1 and CDR2: MNHEY and SVGAGI. This CDR3 comprises 14 residues. The CDR3 bases are TGTGCCAGCAGGCCGACTAGGATGGCACACGAGCAGTACTTC. Its translation is CASRPTRMAHEQYF.

The V gene is TRBV10-3, the J gene TRBJ2-3; D unclear. The germline V gene has CDR1 ENHRY and CDR2 SYGVKD. Deletions cut 11 bases from V and 0 bases from J, with 15 bases between. This CDR3 has 14 residues. The CDR3 loop reads CAGRPETSTDTQYF. In nucleotides, the CDR3 is TGTGCCGGACGTCCCGAAACTAGCACAGATACGCAGTATTTT.

This sequence joins TRBV10-3 and TRBJ2-3; 10 positions agree with TRBD2. V was pared by 5 bases and J by 5 bases, with 7 bases of the junction left unmatched. Germline V lookup: CDR1 ENHRY, CDR2 SYGVKD. The CDR3 contains 15 residues. In nucleotides, the CDR3 is TGTGCCATCAGTAGCGGGAGGGCCGAAGGAGATACGCAGTATTTT. It specifies CAISSGRAEGDTQYF.